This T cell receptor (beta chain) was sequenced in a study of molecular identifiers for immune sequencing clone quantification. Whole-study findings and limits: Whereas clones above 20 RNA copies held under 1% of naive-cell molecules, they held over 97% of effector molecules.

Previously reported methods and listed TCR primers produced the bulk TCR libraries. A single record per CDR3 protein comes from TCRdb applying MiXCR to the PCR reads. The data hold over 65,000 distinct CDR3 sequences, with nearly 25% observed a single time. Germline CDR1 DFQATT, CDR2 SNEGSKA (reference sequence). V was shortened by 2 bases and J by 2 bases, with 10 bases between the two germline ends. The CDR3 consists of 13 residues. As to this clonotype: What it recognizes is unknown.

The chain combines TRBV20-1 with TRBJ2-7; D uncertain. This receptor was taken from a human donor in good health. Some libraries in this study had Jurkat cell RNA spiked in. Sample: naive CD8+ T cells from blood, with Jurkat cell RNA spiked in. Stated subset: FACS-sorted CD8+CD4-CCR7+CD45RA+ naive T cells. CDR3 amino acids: CSARPSFTYEQYF. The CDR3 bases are TGCAGTGCTAGACCCTCCTTCACCTACGAGCAGTACTTC.